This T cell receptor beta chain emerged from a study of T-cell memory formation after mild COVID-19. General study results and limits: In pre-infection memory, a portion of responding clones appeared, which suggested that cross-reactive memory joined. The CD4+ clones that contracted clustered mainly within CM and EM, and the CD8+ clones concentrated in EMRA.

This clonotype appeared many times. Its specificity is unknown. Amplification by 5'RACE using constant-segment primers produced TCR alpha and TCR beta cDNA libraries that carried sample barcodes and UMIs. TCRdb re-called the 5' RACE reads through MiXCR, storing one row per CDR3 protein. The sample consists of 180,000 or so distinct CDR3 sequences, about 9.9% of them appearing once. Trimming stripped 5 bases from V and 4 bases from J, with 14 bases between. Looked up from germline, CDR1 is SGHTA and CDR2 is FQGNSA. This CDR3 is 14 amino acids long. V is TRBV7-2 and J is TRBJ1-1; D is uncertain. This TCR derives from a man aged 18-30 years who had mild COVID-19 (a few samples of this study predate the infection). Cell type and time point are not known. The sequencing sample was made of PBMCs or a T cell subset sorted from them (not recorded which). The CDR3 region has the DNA TGTGCCAGCAGCATTACTACAGAACGCACTGAAGCTTTCTTT. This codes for CASSITTERTEAFF.